This is a list of T cell receptor beta chains from one sample in a study of T cell responses to AZD1222 COVID-19 vaccine. Clones were sequenced by immunoSEQ multiplex PCR, and TCRdb holds only the in-frame ones, with some missing. Of about 170,000 clones listed, just under 95% are singletons. This specimen was peripheral blood, taken on day 0 of AZD1222 vaccination. The source is an adult in good health. CDR3s include the opening cysteine and the closing phenylalanine or tryptophan. Fields, in order: D gene, J gene, V gene, clone size, CDR3 length, CDR3 protein, CDR3 DNA. The D gene is left open where the match is weak. The listing skips clone size in some rows; elsewhere it reads once, few, many or a size class.

D: -
J: TRBJ1-6
V: TRBV2
size: -
length: 12
CDR3: CASSTRNSPLHF
DNA: TGTGCCAGCAGTACCCGGAATTCACCCCTCCACTTT

D: TRBD2
J: TRBJ2-1
V: TRBV7-3
size: -
length: 15
CDR3: CASSLSGRVNNEQFF
DNA: TGTGCCAGCAGCTTATCTGGGAGGGTGAACAATGAGCAGTTCTTC

D: TRBD2
J: TRBJ2-7
V: TRBV19
size: -
length: 15
CDR3: CASSIGGGGIYEQYF
DNA: TGTGCCAGTAGTATTGGCGGGGGTGGTATCTACGAGCAGTACTTC

D: -
J: TRBJ2-1
V: TRBV10-3
size: few
length: 16
CDR3: CAISGRSTDSYNEQFF
DNA: TGTGCCATCAGTGGTCGGTCGACGGACTCCTACAATGAGCAGTTCTTC

D: -
J: TRBJ1-6
V: TRBV19
size: -
length: 14
CDR3: CASTESPLNSPLHF
DNA: TGTGCCAGTACAGAATCTCCGCTTAATTCACCCCTCCACTTT

D: -
J: TRBJ1-1
V: TRBV21-1
size: -
length: 14
CDR3: CASSKTGLNTEAFF
DNA: TGTGCCAGCAGCAAAACGGGATTGAACACTGAAGCTTTCTTT

D: TRBD2
J: TRBJ2-7
V: TRBV10-3
size: -
length: 16
CDR3: CAISEWTSGRRDEQYF
DNA: TGTGCCATCAGTGAGTGGACTAGCGGGAGGCGGGACGAGCAGTACTTC

D: -
J: TRBJ1-1
V: TRBV27
size: -
length: 16
CDR3: CASSSPGEAAAAEAFF
DNA: TGTGCCAGCAGTTCTCCCGGGGAGGCTGCTGCTGCTGAAGCTTTCTTT

D: TRBD1
J: TRBJ1-4
V: TRBV6-6
size: once
length: 14
CDR3: CASSTTGGDGKLFF
DNA: TGTGCCAGCAGCACGACAGGGGGCGATGGAAAACTGTTTTTT

D: -
J: TRBJ2-6
V: TRBV7-9
size: few
length: 15
CDR3: CASSLGQSGANVLTF
DNA: TGTGCCAGCAGCTTAGGCCAGTCTGGGGCCAACGTCCTGACTTTC

D: -
J: TRBJ1-3
V: TRBV2
size: -
length: 14
CDR3: CASLRESSGNTIYF
DNA: TGTGCCAGCCTCAGGGAGAGCTCTGGAAACACCATATATTTT

D: TRBD2
J: TRBJ2-1
V: TRBV7-2
size: -
length: 17
CDR3: CASSPGLAGAMTNEQFF
DNA: TGTGCCAGCAGCCCTGGACTAGCGGGGGCCATGACGAATGAGCAGTTCTTC

D: -
J: TRBJ1-5
V: TRBV12-3/TRBV12-4
size: -
length: 13
CDR3: CASSENSNQPQHF
DNA: TGTGCCAGCAGTGAGAATAGCAATCAGCCCCAGCATTTT

D: -
J: TRBJ2-6
V: TRBV5-4
size: -
length: 15
CDR3: CASSLQGTGANVLTF
DNA: TGTGCCAGCAGTTTACAGGGCACGGGGGCCAACGTCCTGACTTTC

D: -
J: TRBJ1-3
V: TRBV30
size: -
length: 15
CDR3: CAWTKDRYSGNTIYF
DNA: TGTGCCTGGACAAAAGACCGGTACTCTGGAAACACCATATATTTT

D: -
J: TRBJ2-2
V: TRBV19
size: -
length: 17
CDR3: CASSIFSGAVNTGELFF
DNA: TGTGCCAGTAGTATTTTTTCGGGAGCGGTGAACACCGGGGAGCTGTTTTTT

D: -
J: TRBJ2-3
V: TRBV29-1
size: -
length: 14
CDR3: CSVLLGGGTDTQYF
DNA: TGCAGCGTCCTTCTAGGGGGTGGCACAGATACGCAGTATTTT

D: TRBD1
J: TRBJ2-7
V: TRBV5-4
size: -
length: 15
CDR3: CASSSLQTGQDEQYF
DNA: TGTGCCAGCAGCTCTCTCCAGACAGGGCAAGACGAGCAGTACTTC

D: -
J: TRBJ1-5
V: TRBV19
size: -
length: 15
CDR3: CASSVSAGANQPQHF
DNA: TGTGCCAGTAGTGTCTCGGCGGGCGCGAATCAGCCCCAGCATTTT

D: -
J: TRBJ1-1
V: TRBV19
size: once
length: 15
CDR3: CASSTSDRLNTEAFF
DNA: TGTGCCAGTAGTACCTCCGACAGATTGAACACTGAAGCTTTCTTT

D: -
J: TRBJ2-3
V: TRBV5-6
size: -
length: 14
CDR3: CASSLGGYSDTQYF
DNA: TGTGCCAGCAGCTTGGGGGGCTACAGCGATACGCAGTATTTT

D: TRBD1
J: TRBJ1-2
V: TRBV19
size: -
length: 15
CDR3: CASSARDRGVYGYTF
DNA: TGTGCCAGTAGTGCCCGGGACAGGGGTGTCTATGGCTACACCTTC

D: TRBD2
J: TRBJ2-1
V: TRBV5-1
size: -
length: 16
CDR3: CASSSSGGSSYNEQFF
DNA: TGCGCCAGCAGCTCCTCGGGGGGGAGCTCCTACAATGAGCAGTTCTTC

D: -
J: TRBJ1-2
V: TRBV30
size: -
length: 13
CDR3: CAWSVQRSGGYTF
DNA: TGTGCCTGGAGTGTACAACGCTCCGGGGGCTACACCTTC

D: -
J: TRBJ1-2
V: TRBV18
size: -
length: 17
CDR3: CASSPSFRVPLNYGYTF
DNA: TGTGCCAGCTCACCAAGTTTCAGGGTGCCCCTGAACTATGGCTACACCTTC

D: -
J: TRBJ1-5
V: TRBV2
size: -
length: 16
CDR3: CASSDSYLGSNQPQHF
DNA: TGTGCCAGCAGTGATTCTTACCTGGGTAGCAATCAGCCCCAGCATTTT

D: -
J: TRBJ2-7
V: TRBV5-5
size: -
length: 11
CDR3: CASSLAYEQYF
DNA: TGTGCCAGCAGCTTGGCCTACGAGCAGTACTTC

D: -
J: TRBJ1-5
V: TRBV6-1
size: -
length: 14
CDR3: CASSDYRRNQPQHF
DNA: TGTGCCAGCAGTGATTATCGGCGAAATCAGCCCCAGCATTTT

D: -
J: TRBJ1-2
V: TRBV29-1
size: -
length: 11
CDR3: CSVEFNYGYTF
DNA: TGCAGCGTTGAATTCAACTATGGCTACACCTTC

D: TRBD1
J: TRBJ1-1
V: TRBV2
size: -
length: 14
CDR3: CASSERTGGTEAFF
DNA: TGTGCCAGCAGTGAACGAACAGGGGGGACTGAAGCTTTCTTT

D: -
J: TRBJ1-3
V: TRBV30
size: -
length: 15
CDR3: CAWADETVYGNTIYF
DNA: TGTGCCTGGGCGGACGAGACAGTTTATGGAAACACCATATATTTT

D: -
J: TRBJ2-1
V: TRBV5-1
size: -
length: 14
CDR3: CASSLGGSYNEQFF
DNA: TGCGCCAGCAGCTTAGGGGGCTCCTACAATGAGCAGTTCTTC

D: -
J: TRBJ2-2
V: TRBV6-5
size: -
length: 14
CDR3: CASTPGAGTGELFF
DNA: TGTGCCAGCACCCCCGGGGCGGGCACCGGGGAGCTGTTTTTT

D: TRBD1
J: TRBJ1-5
V: TRBV5-6
size: -
length: 17
CDR3: CASSFWTGGFGNQPQHF
DNA: TGTGCCAGCAGCTTCTGGACAGGGGGATTTGGTAATCAGCCCCAGCATTTT

D: TRBD1
J: TRBJ2-3
V: TRBV18
size: -
length: 15
CDR3: CASSSTGGKADTQYF
DNA: TGTGCCAGCTCCTCGACAGGGGGCAAGGCAGATACGCAGTATTTT

D: -
J: TRBJ2-2
V: TRBV30
size: -
length: 14
CDR3: CAWSLNRATGELFF
DNA: TGTGCCTGGAGCCTCAACAGGGCCACCGGGGAGCTGTTTTTT

D: -
J: TRBJ1-2
V: TRBV5-4
size: -
length: 16
CDR3: CASSHPSGAAWVGYTF
DNA: TGTGCCAGCAGCCACCCTTCGGGGGCCGCGTGGGTAGGCTACACCTTC

D: TRBD2
J: TRBJ2-2
V: TRBV11-3
size: -
length: 14
CDR3: CASSGTSPTGELFF
DNA: TGTGCCAGCAGCGGGACTAGCCCCACCGGGGAGCTGTTTTTT

D: TRBD1
J: TRBJ1-5
V: TRBV10-3
size: -
length: 13
CDR3: CATHRDSNQPQHF
DNA: TGTGCCACTCACAGGGACAGTAATCAGCCCCAGCATTTT

D: -
J: TRBJ2-1
V: TRBV10-3
size: -
length: 12
CDR3: CAISLGLDEQFF
DNA: TGTGCCATCAGTTTGGGACTGGATGAGCAGTTCTTC

D: -
J: TRBJ1-3
V: TRBV18
size: -
length: 12
CDR3: CASSPGGNTIYF
DNA: TGTGCCAGCTCACCAGGGGGAAACACCATATATTTT

D: -
J: TRBJ2-5
V: TRBV3-1/TRBV3-2
size: -
length: 11
CDR3: CASSLKAAQYF
DNA: TGTGCCAGCAGCCTGAAAGCGGCCCAGTACTTC

D: TRBD1
J: TRBJ2-6
V: TRBV9
size: few
length: 16
CDR3: CASSPQDRAGANVLTF
DNA: TGTGCCAGCAGCCCCCAAGACAGGGCTGGGGCCAACGTCCTGACTTTC

D: -
J: TRBJ2-7
V: TRBV20-1
size: -
length: 11
CDR3: CSAQRADEQYF
DNA: TGCAGTGCTCAACGGGCCGACGAGCAGTACTTC

D: -
J: TRBJ1-2
V: TRBV3-1/TRBV3-2
size: -
length: 13
CDR3: CATGSAVNYGYTF
DNA: TGTGCCACCGGGTCCGCTGTTAACTATGGCTACACCTTC

D: -
J: TRBJ1-4
V: TRBV19
size: -
length: 15
CDR3: CASSTDEGHSEKLFF
DNA: TGTGCCAGTAGTACCGACGAGGGGCACAGTGAAAAACTGTTTTTT

D: TRBD1
J: TRBJ2-1
V: TRBV5-3
size: -
length: 16
CDR3: CARSYLGQQDRDEQFF
DNA: TGTGCCAGAAGTTACTTGGGACAGCAAGACCGCGATGAGCAGTTCTTC

D: -
J: TRBJ2-1
V: TRBV5-5
size: -
length: 15
CDR3: CASSSWRGSYNEQFF
DNA: TGTGCCAGCAGCTCGTGGCGGGGATCCTACAATGAGCAGTTCTTC

D: TRBD2
J: TRBJ2-1
V: TRBV6-1
size: -
length: 16
CDR3: CASSGRLAGGPHEQFF
DNA: TGTGCCAGCAGTGGACGACTAGCGGGAGGGCCACATGAGCAGTTCTTC

D: TRBD1
J: TRBJ2-7
V: TRBV5-4
size: once
length: 13
CDR3: CASSVGQTYEQYF
DNA: TGTGCCAGCAGCGTGGGACAGACCTACGAGCAGTACTTC

D: -
J: TRBJ1-2
V: TRBV7-2
size: -
length: 12
CDR3: CASSSGNYGYTF
DNA: TGTGCCAGCAGCTCGGGGAACTATGGCTACACCTTC

D: -
J: TRBJ2-7
V: TRBV9
size: -
length: 15
CDR3: CASSVGGDPTYEQYF
DNA: TGTGCCAGCAGCGTAGGGGGGGATCCCACCTACGAGCAGTACTTC

D: -
J: TRBJ1-2
V: TRBV3-1/TRBV3-2
size: -
length: 17
CDR3: CASSQDRGGGADYGYTF
DNA: TGTGCCAGCAGCCAAGATCGAGGGGGGGGCGCAGACTATGGCTACACCTTC

D: -
J: TRBJ2-5
V: TRBV7-2
size: few
length: 14
CDR3: CASSRRGGRETQYF
DNA: TGTGCCAGCAGCCGTCGTGGGGGAAGGGAGACCCAGTACTTC

D: -
J: TRBJ1-1
V: TRBV7-8
size: few
length: 15
CDR3: CASSLAEGPQGEAFF
DNA: TGTGCCAGCAGCTTAGCTGAAGGACCACAGGGAGAAGCTTTCTTT

D: -
J: TRBJ1-1
V: TRBV5-5
size: -
length: 15
CDR3: CASSLDLQMNTEAFF
DNA: TGTGCCAGCAGCTTGGATCTCCAGATGAACACTGAAGCTTTCTTT

D: -
J: TRBJ1-2
V: TRBV5-4
size: -
length: 13
CDR3: CASSSPGNYGYTF
DNA: TGTGCCAGCAGTTCCCCAGGGAACTATGGCTACACCTTC

D: -
J: TRBJ1-1
V: TRBV18
size: -
length: 14
CDR3: CASSPAGPNTEAFF
DNA: TGTGCCAGCTCACCGGCAGGGCCGAACACTGAAGCTTTCTTT

D: -
J: TRBJ2-7
V: TRBV29-1
size: -
length: 13
CDR3: CSVELRQGYEQYF
DNA: TGCAGCGTTGAATTGCGCCAGGGCTACGAGCAGTACTTC